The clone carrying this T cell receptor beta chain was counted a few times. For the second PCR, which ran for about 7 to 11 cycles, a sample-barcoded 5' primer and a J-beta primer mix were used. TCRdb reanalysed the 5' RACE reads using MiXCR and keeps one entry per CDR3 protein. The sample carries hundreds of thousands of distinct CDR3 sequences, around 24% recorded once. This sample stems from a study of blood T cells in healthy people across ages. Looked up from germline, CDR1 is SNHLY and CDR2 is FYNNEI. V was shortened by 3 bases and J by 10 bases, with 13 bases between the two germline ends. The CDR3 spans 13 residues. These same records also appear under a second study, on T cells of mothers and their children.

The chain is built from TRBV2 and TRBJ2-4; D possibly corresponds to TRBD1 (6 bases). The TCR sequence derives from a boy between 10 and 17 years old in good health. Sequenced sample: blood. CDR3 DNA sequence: TGTGCCAGCAGTGAGGGGGCGACCACTATTCAGTACTTC. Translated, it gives CASSEGATTIQYF.